This T cell receptor (beta chain) was recovered during a study of cytomegalovirus exposure and HLA in healthy donors. CDR3 size: 14 residues. V was cut by 7 bases and J by 1 base, with 11 bases left in between. The germline CDR1 and CDR2 sequences are MDHEN and SYDVKM. Sequenced by immunoSEQ multiplex PCR; TCRdb stores in-frame clones only, minus some. The sample records about 180,000 clones, 85% being singletons. The chain links TRBV28 to TRBJ2-4; D is ambiguous. This clonotype was obtained from a man younger than 35 in good health and CMV-seropositive. The sequenced material came from PBMCs. CDR3 residues: CASNAALAKNIQYF. The DNA of the CDR3 is TGTGCCAGCAACGCCGCGTTGGCCAAAAACATTCAGTACTTC.